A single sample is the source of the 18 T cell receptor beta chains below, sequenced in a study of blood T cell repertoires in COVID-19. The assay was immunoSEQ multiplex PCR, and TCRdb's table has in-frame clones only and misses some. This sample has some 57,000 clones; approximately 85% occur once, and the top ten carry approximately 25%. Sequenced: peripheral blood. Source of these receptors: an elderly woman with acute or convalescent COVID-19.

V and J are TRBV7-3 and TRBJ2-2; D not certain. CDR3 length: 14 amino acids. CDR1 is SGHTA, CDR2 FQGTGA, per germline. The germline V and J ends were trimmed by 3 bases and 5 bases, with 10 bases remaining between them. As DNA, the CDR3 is TGTGCCAGCAGCTTTGCTAATGAGACCGGGGAGCTGTTTTTT. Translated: CASSFANETGELFF.

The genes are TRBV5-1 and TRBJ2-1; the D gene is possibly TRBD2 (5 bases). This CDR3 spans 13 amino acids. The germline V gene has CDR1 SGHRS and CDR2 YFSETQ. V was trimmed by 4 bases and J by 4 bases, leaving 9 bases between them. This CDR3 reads CASSTDWYNEQFF. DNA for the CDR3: TGCGCCAGCAGCACGGACTGGTACAATGAGCAGTTCTTC.

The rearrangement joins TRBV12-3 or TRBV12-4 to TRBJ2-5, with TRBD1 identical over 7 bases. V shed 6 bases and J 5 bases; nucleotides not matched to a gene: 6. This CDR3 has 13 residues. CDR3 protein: CASREQGIETQYF. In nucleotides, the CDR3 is TGTGCCAGCAGAGAACAGGGGATTGAGACCCAGTACTTC.

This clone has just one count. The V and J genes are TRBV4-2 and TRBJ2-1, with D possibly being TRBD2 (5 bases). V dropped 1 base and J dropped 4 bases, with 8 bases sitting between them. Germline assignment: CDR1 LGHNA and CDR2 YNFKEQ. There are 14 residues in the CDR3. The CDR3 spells CASSQGTLYNEQFF. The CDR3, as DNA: TGTGCCAGCAGCCAAGGGACTCTATACAATGAGCAGTTCTTC.

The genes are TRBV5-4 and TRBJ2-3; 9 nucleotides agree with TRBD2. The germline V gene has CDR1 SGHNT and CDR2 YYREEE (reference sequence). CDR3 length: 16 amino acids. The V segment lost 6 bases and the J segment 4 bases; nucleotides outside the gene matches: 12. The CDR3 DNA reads TGTGCCAGCACACTGGGTAGCGGGGGAGGAGCAGATACGCAGTATTTT. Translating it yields CASTLGSGGGADTQYF.

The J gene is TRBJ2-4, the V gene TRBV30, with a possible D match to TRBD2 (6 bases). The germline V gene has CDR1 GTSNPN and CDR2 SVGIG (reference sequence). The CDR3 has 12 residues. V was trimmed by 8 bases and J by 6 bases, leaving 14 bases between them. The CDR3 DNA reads TGTGCCCGCGACGGGGGAGGAAACATTCAGTACTTC. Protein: CARDGGGNIQYF.

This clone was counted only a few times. The CDR3 DNA is TGTGCCAGCAGCTTAGTAGCGGGAGAAAACATTCAGTACTTC. Amino acids: CASSLVAGENIQYF. This rearrangement joins TRBV7-3 to TRBJ2-4; 9 bases match TRBD2. V shed 2 bases, J shed 5 bases, and the junction held 1 base outside the gene matches. The CDR3 runs to 14 residues. In germline, CDR1 is SGHTA, CDR2 FQGTGA. The variable domain in full, with the rest retrieved from reference TRBV7-3 and TRBJ2-4, is GAGVSQTPSNKVTEKGKYVELRCDPISGHTALYWYRQSLGQGPEFLIYFQGTGAADDSGLPNDRFFAVRPEGSVSTLKIQRTERGDSAVYLCASSLVAGENIQYFGAGTRLSVL.

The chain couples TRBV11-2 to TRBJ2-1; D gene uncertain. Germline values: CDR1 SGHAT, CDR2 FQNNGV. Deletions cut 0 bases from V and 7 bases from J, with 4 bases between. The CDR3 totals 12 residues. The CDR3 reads CASSLELNEQFF. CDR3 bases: TGTGCCAGCAGCTTAGAACTAAATGAGCAGTTCTTC.

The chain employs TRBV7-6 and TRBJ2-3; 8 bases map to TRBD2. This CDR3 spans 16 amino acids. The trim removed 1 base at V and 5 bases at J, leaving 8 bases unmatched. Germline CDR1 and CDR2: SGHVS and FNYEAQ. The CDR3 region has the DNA TGTGCCAGCAGCTTAGGGACGGGGGGGCGTGAAGATACGCAGTATTTT. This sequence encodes CASSLGTGGREDTQYF.

The CDR3 reads CASSPDRVSYTF. DNA for the CDR3: TGTGCCAGCAGCCCGGACAGGGTGAGTTACACCTTC. The rearrangement uses TRBV12-3 or TRBV12-4 and TRBJ1-2; TRBD1 agrees at 8 bases. V lost 6 bases and J lost 11; bases outside the gene matches: 8. This CDR3 has 12 residues.

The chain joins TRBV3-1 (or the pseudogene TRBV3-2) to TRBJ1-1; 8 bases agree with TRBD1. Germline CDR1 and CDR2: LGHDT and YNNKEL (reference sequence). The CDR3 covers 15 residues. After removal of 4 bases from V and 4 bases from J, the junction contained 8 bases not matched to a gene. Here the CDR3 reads CASSLLSDRATEAFF. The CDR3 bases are TGTGCCAGCAGCCTATTATCGGACAGGGCCACTGAAGCTTTCTTT.

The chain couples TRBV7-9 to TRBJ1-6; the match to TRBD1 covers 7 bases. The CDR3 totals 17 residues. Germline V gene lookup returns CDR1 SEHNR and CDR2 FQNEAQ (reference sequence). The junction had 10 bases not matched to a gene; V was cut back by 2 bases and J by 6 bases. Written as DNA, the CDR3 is TGTGCCAGCAGCTTACGAGGGGGCGGGGATATTAATTCACCCCTCCACTTT. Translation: CASSLRGGGDINSPLHF.

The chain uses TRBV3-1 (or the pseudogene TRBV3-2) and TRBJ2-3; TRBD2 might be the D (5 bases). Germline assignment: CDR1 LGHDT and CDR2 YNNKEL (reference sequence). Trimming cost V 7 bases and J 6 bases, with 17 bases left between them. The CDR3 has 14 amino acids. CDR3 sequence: CASKARVSDDTQYF. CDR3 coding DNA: TGTGCCAGCAAAGCCCGGGTTAGCGATGATACGCAGTATTTT.

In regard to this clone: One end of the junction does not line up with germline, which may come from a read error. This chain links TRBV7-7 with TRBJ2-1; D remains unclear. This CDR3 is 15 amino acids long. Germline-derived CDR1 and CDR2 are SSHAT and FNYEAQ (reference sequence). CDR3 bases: TGTGCTAGCAGCTTAGACCACAGCTCCTACAATGAGCAGTTCTTC. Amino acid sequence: CASSLDHSSYNEQFF.

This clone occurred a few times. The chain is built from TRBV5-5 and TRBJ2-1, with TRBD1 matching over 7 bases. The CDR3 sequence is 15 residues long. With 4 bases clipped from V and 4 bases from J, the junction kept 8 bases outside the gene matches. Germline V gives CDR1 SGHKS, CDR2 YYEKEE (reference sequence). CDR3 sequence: CASSPLQGQYNEQFF. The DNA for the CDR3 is TGTGCCAGCAGCCCCCTACAGGGGCAGTACAATGAGCAGTTCTTC.

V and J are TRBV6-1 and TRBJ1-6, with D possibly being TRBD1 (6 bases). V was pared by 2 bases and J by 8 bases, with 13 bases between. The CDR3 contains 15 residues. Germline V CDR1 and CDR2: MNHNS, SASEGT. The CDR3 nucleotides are TGTGCCAGCAGTGAACAACCCAGGGGAGATTCACCCCTCCACTTT. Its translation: CASSEQPRGDSPLHF.

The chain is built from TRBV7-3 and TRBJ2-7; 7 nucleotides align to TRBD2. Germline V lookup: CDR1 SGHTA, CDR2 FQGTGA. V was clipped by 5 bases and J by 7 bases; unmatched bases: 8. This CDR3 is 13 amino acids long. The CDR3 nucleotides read TGTGCCAGCAGCCCTGGGACGGGGGGTGAGCAGTACTTC. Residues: CASSPGTGGEQYF.

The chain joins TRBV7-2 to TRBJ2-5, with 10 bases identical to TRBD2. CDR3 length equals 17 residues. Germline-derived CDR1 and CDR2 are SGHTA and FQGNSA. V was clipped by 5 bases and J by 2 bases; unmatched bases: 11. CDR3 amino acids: CASSPVPSGSRQETQYF. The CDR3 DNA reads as TGTGCCAGCAGCCCAGTCCCTAGCGGGAGTCGGCAAGAGACCCAGTACTTC.